This T cell receptor (beta chain) was sequenced for a study of T cells after yellow fever vaccination. Per germline, CDR1 SGHRS and CDR2 YFSETQ. V dropped 2 bases and J dropped 8 bases, with 8 bases sitting between them. This CDR3 is built from 12 residues. This clonotype showed up many times. TCRdb called the 5' RACE reads again in MiXCR, with one record for every CDR3 protein. This table holds about 26,000 distinct CDR3 sequences, approximately 4.8% found once. The material was PBMCs, either bulk or a sorted T-cell subset (CD4+, CD8+, memory, or dextramer-sorted; not recorded which), obtained on the day of the yellow fever booster vaccination. The TCR sequence derives from a man in his late teens or twenties who received the YFV17D yellow fever vaccine. The chain has TRBV5-1 and TRBJ2-1; D remains ambiguous. CDR3 nucleotide sequence: TGCGCCAGCAGCTTAGGTGGGGATGAGCAGTTCTTC. Its translation: CASSLGGDEQFF.